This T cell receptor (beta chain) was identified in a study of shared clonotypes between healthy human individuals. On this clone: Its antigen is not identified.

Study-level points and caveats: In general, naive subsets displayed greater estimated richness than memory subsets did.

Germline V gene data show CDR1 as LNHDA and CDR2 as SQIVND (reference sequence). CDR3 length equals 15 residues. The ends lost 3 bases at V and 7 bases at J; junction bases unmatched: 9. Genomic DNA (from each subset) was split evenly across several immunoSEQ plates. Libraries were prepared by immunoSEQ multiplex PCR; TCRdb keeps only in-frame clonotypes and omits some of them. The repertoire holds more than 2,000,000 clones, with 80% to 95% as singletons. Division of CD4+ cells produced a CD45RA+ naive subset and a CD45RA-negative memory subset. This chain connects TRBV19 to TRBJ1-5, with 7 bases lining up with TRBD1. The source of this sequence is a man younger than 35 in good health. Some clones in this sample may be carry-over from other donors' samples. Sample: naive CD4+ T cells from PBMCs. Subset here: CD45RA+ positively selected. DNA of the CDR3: TGTGCCAGTAGTATTAACAGGGCAGGGGGACAGCCCCAGCATTTT. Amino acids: CASSINRAGGQPQHF.